The 5 T cell receptor beta chains listed next were all sequenced from one sample in a study of T cell changes during pregnancy in multiple sclerosis. Sequencing was performed with immunoSEQ multiplex PCR; in TCRdb, only in-frame clones are kept and a portion is missing. The sample carries tens of thousands of clones, around 93% recorded once. This sample comprised peripheral blood, obtained in the first trimester of pregnancy. Receptors originate from a female donor in good health, enrolled as a control in a pregnancy study.

V usage is TRBV18 and J usage is TRBJ1-2, with TRBD1 matching over 8 bases. Germline values: CDR1 KGHSH, CDR2 LQKENI. V trimming: 6 bases; J trimming: 3 bases; junction bases outside the gene matches: 3. This CDR3 is 13 amino acids long. The CDR3 coding sequence is TGTGCCAGCTCCCCGGGACAGGACTATGGCTACACCTTC. It yields the protein CASSPGQDYGYTF.

J is TRBJ2-3 and V is TRBV29-1; 10 positions match TRBD2. V lost 4 bases, J lost 7 bases, and 8 bases stayed unmatched. CDR1 and CDR2 from the germline V gene are SQVTM and ANQGSEA. The CDR3 runs 14 residues. The CDR3 loop reads CSVGTSGNAYTQYF. The CDR3 bases are TGCAGCGTTGGGACTAGCGGTAACGCGTATACGCAGTATTTT.

The rearrangement joins TRBV7-9 to TRBJ1-6; 7 nucleotides agree with TRBD1. The germline gives CDR1 SEHNR, CDR2 FQNEAQ (reference sequence). The CDR3 is 15 residues long. After removal of 4 bases from V and 9 bases from J, the junction contained 9 bases not matched to a gene. The DNA for the CDR3 is TGTGCCAGCAGCTACTCTGACAGGGCCGGTTCACCCCTCCACTTT. This encodes CASSYSDRAGSPLHF.

The count of this clone is one. J is TRBJ2-1 and V is TRBV25-1, with D possibly being TRBD2 (6 bases). This CDR3 has 12 amino acids. CDR1 and CDR2 from the germline V gene are MGHDK and SYGVNS. V lost 6 bases and J lost 7, with 10 bases in between. The CDR3 DNA is TGTGCCAGCAGAACGAGCGGGAATGAGCAGTTCTTC. Protein: CASRTSGNEQFF.

The CDR3 spells CASSLGVSGGGEQFF. In DNA form, the CDR3 reads TGTGCCAGCAGCTTAGGGGTTTCAGGGGGAGGTGAGCAGTTCTTC. This chain joins TRBV7-9 and TRBJ2-1, with D maybe TRBD1 (7 bases). V gave up 1 base and J gave up 9 bases, with 16 bases separating them. In germline, CDR1 is SEHNR, CDR2 FQNEAQ (reference sequence). There are 15 residues in the CDR3.